These 20 T cell receptor beta chains share one sample of origin, sequenced in a study of Ad26.COV2.S vaccination and SARS-CoV-2 variants. Clones were sequenced by immunoSEQ multiplex PCR, and TCRdb holds only the in-frame ones, with some missing. The sample has more than 150,000 clones; roughly 89% are singletons. Sequencing used peripheral blood, obtained after recovery from COVID-19. These receptors were taken from a human donor who had recovered from COVID-19.

This sequence joins TRBV6-5 and TRBJ2-1, with unresolved D. Trimming pared 0 bases from V and 6 bases from J, leaving 6 bases between. This CDR3 is built from 13 residues. Germline V gives CDR1 MNHEY, CDR2 SVGAGI. The CDR3, as DNA: TGTGCCAGCAGTTACTCTTCCATCAATGAGCAGTTCTTC. This gives the protein CASSYSSINEQFF.

The chain recombines TRBV6-4 with TRBJ2-1; 12 nucleotides match TRBD2. The CDR3 has 14 amino acids. CDR1 is MRHNA, CDR2 SNTAGT, per germline. V lost 8 bases and J lost 9; bases outside the gene matches: 8. CDR3 loop: CASSRLAGVGEQFF. CDR3 in DNA: TGTGCCAGCTCAAGACTAGCGGGAGTGGGTGAGCAGTTCTTC.

A few counts support this clone. The chain employs TRBV4-2 and TRBJ1-2; possibly TRBD1 for D (5 bases). Germline V gene data show CDR1 as LGHNA and CDR2 as YNFKEQ. V lost 0 bases and J 0 bases, leaving 8 bases between the germline ends. The CDR3 runs 15 residues. The CDR3 protein is CASSQDPGPNYGYTF. The CDR3 coding sequence is TGTGCCAGCAGCCAAGACCCAGGGCCTAACTATGGCTACACCTTC.

The V call is TRBV6-2 or TRBV6-3, the J call TRBJ2-7, with 7 bases aligning to TRBD2. Germline V gene lookup returns CDR1 MNHEY and CDR2 SVGEGT. This CDR3 is 15 amino acids long. V shed 2 bases and J 6 bases; nucleotides not matched to a gene: 10. For the CDR3, the DNA is TGTGCCAGCAGTTACAGTCTGACTAGCCCGAGCGAGCAGTACTTC. As protein: CASSYSLTSPSEQYF.

V usage is TRBV19 and J usage is TRBJ1-6; no firm D call. The CDR3 length is 12 residues. Germline assignment: CDR1 LNHDA and CDR2 SQIVND (reference sequence). Trimming shortened V by 5 bases and J by 5 bases, and 4 bases separated the two germline ends. In DNA form, the CDR3 reads TGTGCCAGTAGTCCCCATAATTCACCCCTCCACTTT. Translating gives CASSPHNSPLHF.

This chain uses TRBV12-5 with TRBJ2-1; a possible D gene is TRBD1 (6 bases). Trimming stripped 0 bases from V and 10 bases from J, with 7 bases between. The CDR3 totals 12 residues. Germline V lookup: CDR1 LGHNT, CDR2 FRNRAP. The DNA for the CDR3 is TGTGCTAGTGGTTTGGTTGGACAGGAGCAGTTCTTC. It yields the protein CASGLVGQEQFF. Full variable domain (outside the CDR3, taken from reference TRBV12-5 and TRBJ2-1): DARVTQTPRHKVTEMGQEVTMRCQPILGHNTVFWYRQTMMQGLELLAYFRNRAPLDDSGMPKDRFSAEMPDATLATLKIQPSEPRDSAVYFCASGLVGQEQFFGPGTRLTVL.

V is TRBV7-3 and J is TRBJ2-7, with D perhaps matching TRBD2 (5 bases). The V end lost 2 bases, the J end lost 2 bases, and 10 bases lay between the germline ends. CDR1 SGHTA and CDR2 FQGTGA come from the germline V gene. The length of the CDR3 is 14 residues. CDR3 in amino acids: CASSLRGYPYEQYF. The CDR3 nucleotides read TGTGCCAGCAGCTTACGGGGTTACCCCTACGAGCAGTACTTC.

The chain links TRBV5-5 to TRBJ2-1; TRBD1 might be the D (7 bases). The CDR3 loop spans 16 amino acids. V was shortened by 0 bases and J by 4 bases, with 14 bases between the two germline ends. Germline-derived CDR1 and CDR2 are SGHKS and YYEKEE (reference sequence). Here the CDR3 reads CASSLGQGGGYNEQFF. CDR3 bases: TGTGCCAGCAGCTTGGGTCAGGGGGGAGGATACAATGAGCAGTTCTTC.

The chain carries TRBV24-1 and TRBJ2-5; 7 nucleotides agree with TRBD2. Losses at the gene ends were 2 bases for V and 4 bases for J; bases not matched to a gene: 3. This CDR3 is built from 14 residues. From germline, CDR1 is KGHDR and CDR2 SFDVKD. The CDR3 protein is CATSDWDYRETQYF. CDR3 DNA sequence: TGTGCCACCAGTGATTGGGACTACAGAGAGACCCAGTACTTC.

This chain links TRBV28 with TRBJ2-1; 10 bases line up with TRBD1. The CDR3 loop spans 16 amino acids. With V trimmed by 7 bases and J by 8 bases, 14 bases remained unmatched. Germline-derived CDR1 and CDR2 are MDHEN and SYDVKM. CDR3 protein: CASTPFVGQGLYEQFF. Here the CDR3 DNA reads TGTGCCAGCACTCCCTTCGTGGGACAGGGGTTGTATGAGCAGTTCTTC.

The chain recombines TRBV27 with TRBJ2-1; possibly TRBD2 for D (7 bases). CDR1 MNHEY and CDR2 SMNVEV come from the germline V gene (reference sequence). The V end was cut by 4 bases, the J end by 0 bases, with 13 bases between. The CDR3 loop spans 16 amino acids. The CDR3 DNA reads as TGTGCCAGCAGTTCAAGGGGGAGGGGCTCCTACAATGAGCAGTTCTTC. Residues: CASSSRGRGSYNEQFF.

J is TRBJ2-1 and V is TRBV5-1, with 7 bases fitting TRBD1. The germline CDR1 and CDR2 sequences are SGHRS and YFSETQ. The length of the CDR3 is 15 residues. V shed 3 bases, J shed 5 bases, and the junction held 8 bases outside the gene matches. In DNA form, the CDR3 reads TGCGCCAGCAGCTCGACAGGGTTTAAGAACAATGAGCAGTTCTTC. It yields the protein CASSSTGFKNNEQFF. The full variable domain, with the rest looked up from reference TRBV5-1 and TRBJ2-1, is KAGVTQTPRYLIKTRGQQVTLSCSPISGHRSVSWYQQTPGQGLQFLFEYFSETQRNKGNFPGRFSGRQFSNSRSEMNVSTLELGDSALYLCASSSTGFKNNEQFFGPGTRLTVL.

This chain links TRBV5-5 with TRBJ2-7, with no clear D. The CDR3 has 16 amino acids. The germline V gene encodes CDR1 SGHKS and CDR2 YYEKEE (reference sequence). The V gene lost 0 bases and the J gene lost 0 bases, with 13 bases spanning the gap. The CDR3 protein is CASSLALQASSYEQYF. The DNA of the CDR3 is TGTGCCAGCAGCTTGGCCTTGCAGGCTAGCTCCTACGAGCAGTACTTC.

The rearrangement joins TRBV9 to TRBJ1-5, with D hard to call. CDR1 is SGDLS and CDR2 is YYNGEE in the germline V gene. V shed 4 bases and J shed 1 base, with 12 bases lying between them. The CDR3 consists of 15 residues. DNA for the CDR3: TGTGCCAGCAGCAAGGGAGGAGGAAGCAATCAGCCCCAGCATTTT. Amino acids: CASSKGGGSNQPQHF.

The gene calls are TRBV28 and TRBJ2-3; D is possibly TRBD2 (5 bases). The germline V gene has CDR1 MDHEN and CDR2 SYDVKM. The CDR3 runs 15 residues. Trimming pared 7 bases from V and 1 base from J, leaving 15 bases between. The CDR3 region is CASIPLQRGTDTQYF. The CDR3, as DNA: TGTGCCAGCATCCCGCTCCAGAGGGGCACAGATACGCAGTATTTT.

The chain employs TRBV7-8 and TRBJ1-3; no firm D call. Trimming took 3 bases from V and 5 from J, leaving 11 bases between them. CDR1 and CDR2 from the germline V gene are SGHVS and FQNEAQ. The length of the CDR3 is 14 residues. The CDR3 protein is CASSFTSARNTIYF. For the CDR3, the DNA is TGTGCCAGCAGCTTTACAAGTGCTAGAAACACCATATATTTT.

There are a few counts of this clone. This chain uses TRBV7-2 with TRBJ2-7; TRBD1 might be the D (6 bases). The CDR3 has 13 amino acids. The germline V gene has CDR1 SGHTA and CDR2 FQGNSA. The V end was cut by 7 bases, the J end by 3 bases, with 13 bases between. The CDR3 protein is CASTRDRNYEQYF. The CDR3 nucleotides are TGTGCCAGCACAAGAGACAGGAACTACGAGCAGTACTTC.

The J gene is TRBJ2-3, the V gene TRBV27; D possibly uses TRBD1 or TRBD2 (5 bases each). Trimming took off 5 bases at V and 5 bases at J, with 17 bases between the two ends. The germline V gene encodes CDR1 MNHEY and CDR2 SMNVEV (reference sequence). The CDR3 sequence is 15 residues long. The CDR3 DNA reads as TGTGCCAGCAGTCTGGGGGTGACCTGGGGAGATACGCAGTATTTT. It is translated as CASSLGVTWGDTQYF.

The chain employs TRBV24-1 and TRBJ1-2, with D unclear. CDR1 and CDR2 (germline): KGHDR, SFDVKD. V was clipped by 6 bases and J by 8 bases, with 15 bases between them. The CDR3 is 13 residues long. CDR3 loop: CATSPGGVRGYTF. The CDR3 DNA reads TGTGCCACCAGTCCTGGCGGGGTACGGGGCTACACCTTC.

The chain recombines TRBV4-1 with TRBJ2-1; TRBD2 matches 11 bases. V lost 2 bases to trimming and J lost 2 bases; unmatched junction nucleotides: 2. Germline assignment: CDR1 MGHRA and CDR2 YSYEKL. CDR3 size: 16 residues. The CDR3 region is CASSQFSGGAYNEQFF. DNA of the CDR3: TGCGCCAGCAGCCAATTTAGCGGGGGGGCCTACAATGAGCAGTTCTTC.